This is a list of T cell receptor beta chains from one sample in a study of type 1 regulatory T cells. TCRdb re-called the reads through MiXCR, storing one row per CDR3 protein. Of approximately 42,000 distinct CDR3 sequences detected, 12% appear once; the ten largest clones hold 6.5% to 9%. Their recognized antigens are unknown. The source material was cultured non-Tr1 T cells, either the whole culture or a sorted T cell fraction (not recorded which). The receptors stem from a human donor in good health. Each CDR3 is given with its conserved first and last residue. The D gene is left open where the match is weak. Clone size is shown for a subset of rows, as once, few, many or a class of expanded clone.

few	TRBV30	TRBJ2-5	NA	CAWSDRETQYF	TGTGCCTGGAGTGACAGAGAGACCCAGTACTTC
many	TRBV5-1	TRBJ2-5	TRBD2	CASSLGGLASETQYF	TGCGCCAGCAGCTTGGGGGGACTAGCGTCCGAGACCCAGTACTTC
NA	TRBV19	TRBJ1-2	TRBD1	CASSILSSGQGFRGYTF	TGTGCCAGTAGTATCCTCTCATCGGGACAGGGGTTCCGCGGCTACACCTTC
medium-sized	TRBV29-1	TRBJ2-1	NA	CSVEAAEREQFF	TGCAGCGTTGAAGCGGCCGAGAGGGAGCAGTTCTTC
NA	TRBV20-1	TRBJ2-7	TRBD2	CSASTSGRGEQYF	TGCAGTGCCTCGACTAGCGGGAGAGGCGAGCAGTACTTC
medium-sized	TRBV3-1	TRBJ2-3	NA	CASSQQSTGADTQYF	TGTGCCAGCAGCCAGCAAAGCACGGGTGCAGATACGCAGTATTTT
many	TRBV18	TRBJ2-7	TRBD1	CASSLGQGLISEQYF	TGTGCCAGCTCCCTGGGACAGGGCCTTATCAGCGAGCAGTACTTC
many	TRBV5-1	TRBJ2-2	TRBD2	CASRLAGVTGELFF	TGCGCCAGCAGACTAGCGGGAGTGACCGGGGAGCTGTTTTTT
many	TRBV20-1	TRBJ1-2	NA	CSANRQGGGYTF	TGCAGTGCTAATAGGCAGGGCGGGGGCTACACCTTC
many	TRBV12-3/TRBV12-4	TRBJ2-7	TRBD1	CASSYTGPGQGHEQYF	TGTGCCAGCAGTTATACGGGCCCGGGACAGGGCCACGAGCAGTACTTC
many	TRBV20-1	TRBJ1-2	NA	CSESGILQTF	TGCAGTGAAAGTGGAATATTGCAAACCTTC
many	TRBV30	TRBJ1-5	NA	CAWSVARANQPQHF	TGTGCCTGGAGTGTAGCCAGGGCCAATCAGCCCCAGCATTTT
NA	TRBV29-1	TRBJ1-5	NA	CSVVESNQPQHF	TGCAGCGTTGTGGAGAGCAATCAGCCCCAGCATTTT
NA	TRBV9	TRBJ2-1	TRBD2	CASSVVPVAGGNEQFF	TGTGCCAGCAGCGTAGTCCCGGTAGCGGGAGGGAATGAGCAGTTCTTC
NA	TRBV20-1	TRBJ2-1	NA	CSASMGAYNEQFF	TGCAGTGCTAGTATGGGGGCCTACAATGAGCAGTTCTTC
NA	TRBV5-1	TRBJ2-3	NA	CASSRNTDTQYF	TGCGCCAGCAGCAGAAACACAGATACGCAGTATTTT
few	TRBV18	TRBJ2-7	TRBD2	CASSPGTSGTRDEQYF	TGTGCCAGCTCACCAGGGACTAGCGGGACCCGGGACGAGCAGTACTTC
NA	TRBV7-8	TRBJ2-7	NA	CASSLGVSQYEQYF	TGTGCCAGCAGCTTAGGGGTGTCGCAATACGAGCAGTACTTC
medium-sized	TRBV24-1	TRBJ2-7	NA	CATSDTYEQYF	TGTGCCACCAGTGATACTTACGAGCAGTACTTC
many	TRBV7-2	TRBJ2-1	NA	CASSFSRGDEQFF	TGTGCCAGCAGCTTTAGTAGGGGGGATGAGCAGTTCTTC
few	TRBV7-2	TRBJ2-1	NA	CASSRATQQFF	TGTGCCAGCAGCCGCGCGACCCAGCAGTTCTTC
NA	TRBV9	TRBJ2-2	NA	CASSPEGANTGELFF	TGTGCCAGCAGCCCCGAGGGCGCGAACACCGGGGAGCTGTTTTTT
many	TRBV14	TRBJ2-5	NA	CASSQVNLQETQYF	TGTGCCAGCAGCCAAGTAAATCTGCAGGAGACCCAGTACTTC
few	TRBV7-2	TRBJ2-3	TRBD2	CASSPERTSGTDTQYF	TGTGCCAGCAGCCCCGAGAGGACTAGCGGGACAGATACGCAGTATTTT
few	TRBV7-2	TRBJ2-7	TRBD2	CASSPTRERYEQYF	TGTGCCAGCAGCCCAACGCGGGAGCGGTACGAGCAGTACTTC
many	TRBV27	TRBJ1-5	NA	CASSPQGVAGFDPQHF	TGTGCCAGCAGTCCCCAAGGAGTTGCCGGGTTTGATCCCCAGCATTTT
many	TRBV5-1	TRBJ2-1	NA	CASSMSPDYPGEQFF	TGCGCCAGCAGCATGTCACCGGACTACCCCGGTGAGCAGTTCTTC
many	TRBV28	TRBJ1-1	NA	CATTPGGMNTEAFF	TGTGCCACCACCCCCGGCGGAATGAACACTGAAGCTTTCTTT
few	TRBV19	TRBJ1-5	TRBD1	CASWPGQGQWSNQPQHF	TGTGCCAGCTGGCCGGGACAGGGACAGTGGAGCAATCAGCCCCAGCATTTT
NA	TRBV18	TRBJ2-7	TRBD1	CASSRDRLYEQYF	TGTGCCAGCTCGCGGGACAGGCTCTACGAGCAGTACTTC
many	TRBV20-1	TRBJ2-3	TRBD2	CSARDPSAGGPDTQYF	TGCAGTGCTAGAGATCCCAGCGCGGGAGGGCCGGATACGCAGTATTTT
NA	TRBV20-1	TRBJ2-7	TRBD2	CSARGRLAGDSYEQYF	TGCAGTGCTAGAGGGCGACTAGCGGGAGATTCCTACGAGCAGTACTTC
NA	TRBV3-1	TRBJ2-3	NA	CASSLRQRAQYF	TGTGCCAGCAGCCTCCGACAAAGGGCGCAGTATTTT
many	TRBV5-1	TRBJ1-1	NA	CASSLSRGNTEAFF	TGCGCCAGCAGCTTGTCACGGGGGAACACTGAAGCTTTCTTT
many	TRBV18	TRBJ1-1	TRBD1	CASSPSLSGGAKTEAFF	TGTGCCAGCTCACCGTCCCTTTCAGGGGGCGCGAAGACTGAAGCTTTCTTT
many	TRBV29-1	TRBJ2-1	TRBD2	CSVGLAGDGEQFF	TGCAGCGTTGGGCTAGCGGGAGACGGTGAGCAGTTCTTC
many	TRBV29-1	TRBJ2-1	TRBD2	CSGSTSGRREQFF	TGCAGCGGTTCGACTAGCGGGAGAAGAGAGCAGTTCTTC
medium-sized	TRBV7-2	TRBJ2-7	NA	CASSLGTIDEQYF	TGTGCCAGCAGCTTAGGAACAATAGACGAGCAGTACTTC
few	TRBV7-9	TRBJ2-1	TRBD2	CASSPPVEREPYSKQFF	TGTGCCAGCAGCCCTCCAGTCGAGCGGGAGCCCTATTCCAAGCAGTTCTTC
few	TRBV20-1	TRBJ2-3	NA	CSARDTRELDTQYF	TGCAGTGCTAGAGACACCCGCGAGTTGGATACGCAGTATTTT
few	TRBV7-2	TRBJ2-7	NA	CASSLGTRSTEQYF	TGTGCCAGCAGCTTAGGGACCCGATCGACCGAGCAGTACTTC
few	TRBV5-1	TRBJ2-6	NA	CASSQLVSGANVLTF	TGCGCCAGCAGCCAGCTAGTATCCGGGGCCAACGTCCTGACTTTC
NA	TRBV7-6	TRBJ2-7	TRBD2	CASSPRGLASSYEQYF	TGTGCCAGCAGCCCCCGCGGACTAGCGAGCTCCTACGAGCAGTACTTC
NA	TRBV7-6	TRBJ2-5	NA	CASSPGQPGETQYF	TGTGCCAGCAGCCCGGGACAACCGGGGGAGACCCAGTACTTC
NA	TRBV5-5	TRBJ2-7	NA	CASSLDFVTAPYEQYF	TGTGCCAGCAGCTTGGATTTCGTGACAGCCCCCTACGAGCAGTACTTC
NA	TRBV28	TRBJ2-1	NA	CASNTASSYNEQFF	TGTGCCAGCAACACAGCGAGCTCCTACAATGAGCAGTTCTTC
medium-sized	TRBV5-1	TRBJ2-6	NA	CASSSLGHGTNVLTF	TGCGCCAGCAGCTCTCTGGGACATGGGACCAACGTCCTGACTTTC
few	TRBV7-3	TRBJ2-1	NA	CASSLGKESEQFF	TGTGCCAGCAGCTTAGGAAAGGAGAGTGAGCAGTTCTTC
NA	TRBV15	TRBJ2-2	NA	CATSRDAGASGELFF	TGTGCCACCAGCAGAGATGCGGGCGCCTCCGGGGAGCTGTTTTTT
many	TRBV20-1	TRBJ2-5	TRBD2	CSAGTSLKETQYF	TGCAGTGCTGGGACTAGTCTAAAAGAGACCCAGTACTTC
few	TRBV4-2	TRBJ1-4	NA	CASSHQGFGEKLFF	TGTGCCAGCAGCCACCAGGGATTCGGTGAAAAACTGTTTTTT
NA	TRBV5-1	TRBJ2-1	TRBD2	CASSLLGGRSYNEQFF	TGCGCCAGCAGCTTGCTCGGCGGGAGATCCTACAATGAGCAGTTCTTC
few	TRBV7-8	TRBJ2-7	TRBD1	CASSPPRGLSYEQYF	TGTGCCAGCAGCCCTCCCAGGGGGCTCTCCTACGAGCAGTACTTC